The 22 T cell receptor beta chains given below trace back to one sample, sequenced in a study of blood T cell repertoires in COVID-19. Data came from immunoSEQ multiplex PCR; TCRdb stores just in-frame clones and leaves some out. The repertoire has 250,000 to 350,000 clones, over 70% of them found once; the top ten carry roughly 1.1%. The source material was peripheral blood. The receptor source for this set is a woman aged 50 to 65 with acute or convalescent COVID-19.

V and J are TRBV19 and TRBJ2-7; 7 nucleotides line up with TRBD1. Germline V lookup: CDR1 LNHDA, CDR2 SQIVND (reference sequence). Trimming removed 3 bases from V and 0 bases from J; junction bases left unmatched: 2. The CDR3 has 14 residues. The chain's CDR3 is CASSIGTASYEQYF. The CDR3 coding sequence is TGTGCCAGTAGTATCGGGACAGCCTCCTACGAGCAGTACTTC.

The genes are TRBV30 and TRBJ2-1, with 8 bases aligning to TRBD2. CDR1 is GTSNPN and CDR2 is SVGIG in the germline V gene (reference sequence). There are 16 residues in the CDR3. V lost 1 base and J lost 1; bases outside the gene matches: 6. In DNA form, the CDR3 reads TGTGCCTGGAGTGCCTCCAGCGGGAGTTCCTACAATGAGCAGTTCTTC. It codes for CAWSASSGSSYNEQFF.

This clone has just one count. This sequence joins TRBV9 and TRBJ1-2, with D possibly TRBD1 on 5 matching bases. Germline V gives CDR1 SGDLS, CDR2 YYNGEE. The CDR3 covers 15 residues. Trimming left V 1 base short and J 6 bases short, with 16 bases between. The CDR3 nucleotides read TGTGCCAGCAGCGTATTTGGGACTTCAACAGATGGCTACACCTTC. It yields the protein CASSVFGTSTDGYTF. Variable domain in full (rest from reference TRBV9 and TRBJ1-2): DSGVTQTPKHLITATGQRVTLRCSPRSGDLSVYWYQQSLDQGLQFLIQYYNGEERAKGNILERFSAQQFPDLHSELNLSSLELGDSALYFCASSVFGTSTDGYTFGSGTRLTVV.

This CDR3 reads CASSLSAGNYGYTF. The CDR3 region has the DNA TGTGCCAGCAGTCTCTCCGCAGGAAACTATGGCTACACCTTC. The rearrangement links TRBV3-1 (or the pseudogene TRBV3-2) to TRBJ1-2, with D hard to call. Deletions cut 6 bases from V and 2 bases from J, with 13 bases between. This CDR3 spans 14 amino acids. CDR1 LGHDT and CDR2 YNNKEL come from the germline V gene (reference sequence).

The V call is TRBV4-2, the J call TRBJ2-3, with 9 bases matching TRBD2. From germline, CDR1 is LGHNA and CDR2 YNFKEQ. This CDR3 region has 17 residues. V trimming: 0 bases; J trimming: 4 bases; junction bases outside the gene matches: 8. CDR3 in DNA: TGTGCCAGCAGCCAAGAAGGATTAGCGGGAGACGCAGATACGCAGTATTTT. The encoded protein is CASSQEGLAGDADTQYF.

As DNA, the CDR3 is TGCAGTGCGAAGGGACAGGGGGATTGCACCTTC. Residues: CSAKGQGDCTF. The chain is built from TRBV20-1 and TRBJ1-2, with 11 bases that match TRBD1. The CDR3 spans 11 residues. The V segment lost 6 bases and the J segment 13 bases; nucleotides outside the gene matches: 7. Germline CDR1 reads DFQATT; CDR2 reads SNEGSKA (reference sequence).

This clone was recorded a few times. The gene calls are TRBV11-3 and TRBJ2-2; 8 positions agree with TRBD1. There are 14 residues in the CDR3. J lost 3 bases, V lost 5 bases, and 2 bases had no gene match. Germline V gene lookup returns CDR1 SGHNT and CDR2 YENEEA. The CDR3 nucleotides are TGTGCCAGCAGCATGGGACAGGACACCGGGGAGCTGTTTTTT. It specifies CASSMGQDTGELFF.

The V call is TRBV5-8, the J call TRBJ2-1; 15 nucleotides align to TRBD2. Looked up from germline, CDR1 is SGHTS and CDR2 is YDEGEE. Losses at the gene ends were 0 bases for V and 0 bases for J; bases not matched to a gene: 4. The CDR3 is 19 residues long. The CDR3 here is CASSLAGTSGGPSYNEQFF. CDR3 nucleotide sequence: TGTGCCAGCAGCTTGGCCGGGACTAGCGGGGGGCCCTCCTACAATGAGCAGTTCTTC.

CDR3 bases: TGTGCCAGCAGCTCCAGACACGTCACTGGAAACACCATATATTTT. Protein sequence: CASSSRHVTGNTIYF. This chain uses TRBV7-2 with TRBJ1-3; D unresolved. CDR3 length: 15 residues. Germline V CDR1 and CDR2: SGHTA, FQGNSA. Trimming took off 4 bases at V and 2 bases at J, with 12 bases between the two ends.

This chain links TRBV6-6 with TRBJ1-1; 10 bases align to TRBD1. This CDR3 has 14 residues. Germline V gene lookup returns CDR1 MNHNY and CDR2 SVGAGI (reference sequence). Losses at the gene ends were 6 bases for V and 8 bases for J; bases not matched to a gene: 9. DNA for the CDR3: TGTGCCAGCAGCCCTGGACAGGGGGTACCGGAAGCTTTCTTT. This translates into CASSPGQGVPEAFF.

The chain carries TRBV11-2 and TRBJ2-3; D unclear. The ends were cut back, 0 bases at V and 1 base at J, with 2 bases in the middle. Germline values: CDR1 SGHAT, CDR2 FQNNGV. This CDR3 comprises 13 residues. In DNA, the CDR3 is TGTGCCAGCAGCTTAGACGGCACAGATACGCAGTATTTT. Amino acid sequence: CASSLDGTDTQYF.

The chain employs TRBV2 and TRBJ2-2, with D possibly TRBD1 on 6 matching bases. CDR3 length equals 12 residues. Looked up from germline, CDR1 is SNHLY and CDR2 is FYNNEI. V was pared by 5 bases and J by 6 bases, with 7 bases between. DNA for the CDR3: TGTGCCAGCAGTACAGGGCCCGGGGAGCTGTTTTTT. This codes for CASSTGPGELFF.

This chain uses TRBV5-1 with TRBJ2-5; 9 nucleotides agree with TRBD1. Per germline, CDR1 SGHRS and CDR2 YFSETQ. V dropped 7 bases and J dropped 5; count of bases not matched to a gene: 12. The CDR3 is 15 residues long. The CDR3 DNA is TGCGCCAGCGGGCCGGCGGGACAGGGAGGCGAGACCCAGTACTTC. Protein sequence: CASGPAGQGGETQYF.

The chain recombines TRBV20-1 with TRBJ1-2; no clear D gene. This CDR3 comprises 12 residues. Trimming cost V 3 bases and J 5 bases, with 10 bases left between them. Germline V gene data show CDR1 as DFQATT and CDR2 as SNEGSKA (reference sequence). The CDR3 loop is CSASGQVYGYTF. In nucleotides, the CDR3 is TGCAGTGCTAGTGGGCAGGTGTATGGCTACACCTTC.

The chain recombines TRBV19 with TRBJ2-1, with 9 bases fitting TRBD2. This CDR3 spans 16 amino acids. The ends lost 1 base at V and 6 bases at J; junction bases unmatched: 7. Germline assignment: CDR1 LNHDA and CDR2 SQIVND (reference sequence). The CDR3 is CASSIGRTSVGNEQFF. Written as DNA, the CDR3 is TGTGCCAGTAGTATAGGCCGGACTAGCGTTGGCAATGAGCAGTTCTTC.

The V gene is TRBV3-1 (or the pseudogene TRBV3-2), the J gene TRBJ1-2; 8 bases agree with TRBD1. Germline CDR1 is LGHDT and CDR2 is YNNKEL (reference sequence). V trimming: 4 bases; J trimming: 10 bases; junction bases outside the gene matches: 14. This CDR3 contains 15 residues. DNA of the CDR3: TGTGCCAGCAGCCCCTCCTTAGGGCCAGGGGGCTACTACACCTTC. This translates into CASSPSLGPGGYYTF.

The chain has TRBV2 and TRBJ1-1; the match to TRBD1 covers 8 bases. Germline V gene data show CDR1 as SNHLY and CDR2 as FYNNEI. CDR3 size: 14 residues. The ends lost 3 bases at V and 8 bases at J; junction bases unmatched: 8. Here the CDR3 reads CASSERQGASEAFF. CDR3 DNA: TGTGCCAGCAGTGAGCGGCAGGGGGCTTCGGAAGCTTTCTTT.

The count of this clone is one. V is TRBV6-5 and J is TRBJ2-2; D may be TRBD2 (6 bases). V was cut by 5 bases and J by 3 bases, with 13 bases left in between. The CDR3 has 15 amino acids. Per germline, CDR1 MNHEY and CDR2 SVGAGI. The CDR3 here is CASSPTGGYTGELFF. The CDR3 DNA sequence: TGTGCCAGCAGTCCTACCGGGGGATACACCGGGGAGCTGTTTTTT.

The V gene is TRBV7-9, the J gene TRBJ1-5, with 7 bases identical to TRBD1. The ends lost 5 bases at V and 4 bases at J; junction bases unmatched: 5. This CDR3 has 14 residues. Germline V gene data show CDR1 as SEHNR and CDR2 as FQNEAQ (reference sequence). CDR3 region: CASSRQGANQPQHF. Written as DNA, the CDR3 is TGTGCCAGCAGCCGACAGGGCGCGAATCAGCCCCAGCATTTT.

The CDR3 is CASSTSGGSYNEQFF. The DNA for the CDR3 is TGTGCCAGCAGCACTAGCGGGGGCTCCTACAATGAGCAGTTCTTC. V gene TRBV6-5 combines with J gene TRBJ2-1; 11 nucleotides line up with TRBD2. The CDR3 spans 15 residues. Per germline, CDR1 MNHEY and CDR2 SVGAGI. With 6 bases clipped from V and 0 bases from J, the junction kept 1 base outside the gene matches.

A single count supports this clone. The V and J genes are TRBV5-1 and TRBJ2-3, with TRBD2 matching over 11 bases. The CDR3 runs 17 residues. In germline, CDR1 is SGHRS, CDR2 YFSETQ. The V and J ends lost 4 bases and 1 base, in that order; junction bases with no gene match: 8. Here the CDR3 DNA reads TGCGCCAGCAGCGCTGCTCTAGCGGGGGGCCGCACAGATACGCAGTATTTT. This encodes CASSAALAGGRTDTQYF.

The rearrangement uses TRBV7-2 and TRBJ2-7, with 8 bases lining up with TRBD2. Germline CDR1 reads SGHTA; CDR2 reads FQGNSA. The CDR3 is 14 amino acids. The ends lost 4 bases at V and 3 bases at J; junction bases unmatched: 5. The CDR3, as DNA: TGTGCCAGCAGCTGGAGCGGGAGTAACTACGAGCAGTACTTC. Translation gives CASSWSGSNYEQYF.